What follows are 2 T cell receptor beta chains derived from one specimen sequenced in a study of blood T cell repertoires in COVID-19. Profiling relied on immunoSEQ multiplex PCR, and the TCRdb table lists in-frame clones only, not all of them. The table has 43,000 or so clones, around 80% seen once. Sequenced: peripheral blood. Receptors originate from a woman aged 60-75 years with acute or convalescent COVID-19.

The chain couples TRBV2 to TRBJ2-2, with TRBD2 matching 9 bases. The CDR3 is made up of 16 amino acids. Unmatched junction bases numbered 5, after V lost 1 base and J lost 5 bases. The germline V gene has CDR1 SNHLY and CDR2 FYNNEI. CDR3 sequence reads: CASSEVVAGDTGELFF. The CDR3 coding sequence is TGTGCCAGCAGTGAAGTAGTAGCGGGGGATACCGGGGAGCTGTTTTTT.

The chain carries TRBV30 and TRBJ2-1; TRBD2 is a possible D gene (6 bases). Germline V CDR1 and CDR2: GTSNPN, SVGIG (reference sequence). Trimming took off 0 bases at V and 12 bases at J, with 15 bases between the two ends. There are 13 residues in the CDR3. The CDR3 region is CAWSVPGLTGQFF. CDR3 coding DNA: TGTGCCTGGAGTGTACCAGGACTAACGGGGCAGTTCTTC.